This T cell receptor (beta chain) was documented in a study of vaccination and CD4 T cells after COVID-19 (dated by TCRdb to 2022 to 2024). Regarding the research as a whole: Every convalescent patient had a positive nasal swab PCR test for SARS-CoV-2, with mild disease in nine patients and severe disease in one. The cultures were stimulated with overlapping spike peptide pools from SARS-CoV-2 and from the common cold coronaviruses HCoV-NL63, HCoV-OC43 and HCoV-229E. Control cultures received a CEFX viral epitope pool as the positive control, an HIV-1 Nef peptide pool as the negative control, or no peptide. Post-COVID blood samples from convalescent patients were collected a median of around 100 days after diagnosis, with a range of 35 to 161 days. The spike-specific CD4+ TCR repertoire was compared before and after mRNA vaccination in around ten COVID-19 convalescent patients and a few infection-naive healthy vaccine recipients. Two doses of either the Pfizer-BioNTech BNT162b2 vaccine (n=8) or the Moderna mRNA-1273 vaccine (n=2) were administered to participants. The convalescent cohort comprised six males and four females, including two Hispanic individuals, seven Caucasians, two Asians and one multiracial person. Post-vaccine blood samples were taken a median of about 72 days after the second vaccine dose, with a range of 14 to 241 days. On the study overall, not on this receptor specifically: Among the post-vaccine SARS-CoV-2-reactive clones in convalescent patients, a median 86.3% showed up only after vaccination, which suggests vaccine-specific priming. The study included relatively few convalescent patients and did not analyze early timepoints after natural infection. The median number of SARS-CoV-2-reactive clonotypes rose from around 21 after infection to 38 after vaccination, but the change was not significant. Of the vaccine-specific clones found in convalescent patients, nearly all (304 of 307) were mono-reactive for SARS-CoV-2 spike instead of being cross-reactive with common cold coronaviruses.

The treatment or condition label corresponds to: roughly nine-day PBMC culture with coronavirus spike peptide pools or control peptides (ViraFEST assay). The ViraFEST assay, used in the study, expanded antigen-specific T cells with peptide pools and then identified the expanded clonotypes through TCR sequencing. The positive SARS-CoV-2 PCR tests of the convalescent patients were dated from March to December 2020, before the Alpha, Beta and Delta variants emerged in the United States. Each well held around 2.1 million PBMCs cultured with roughly 10 ug/ml peptide pools in IMDM containing around 5% human AB serum and about 10 IU/ml IL-2. Half of the culture medium was replaced with fresh IL-2-containing medium on days 3 and 7. After around 11 days of culture, CD4+ T cells were isolated by negative selection using the EasySep CD4+ T cell isolation kit. Ficoll-Paque Plus gradient centrifugation was used to isolate PBMCs from whole blood, and the isolated PBMCs were then either used fresh or cryopreserved at -140C. In general, triplicate wells were set up for every culture condition.

About this clonotype itself: Its antigen is unknown. No base quality information exists; no much larger clone differs at one position.

V and J are truncated by 1 base and 0 bases respectively, leaving an intervening sequence of 12 bases. Spanning cysteine to phenylalanine, the CDR3 consists of 17 amino acids. Only the CDR3 portion is preserved as DNA: 51 bases, with reading frame beginning at the first base. From the germline V gene, CDR1 is MGHDK and CDR2 is SYGVNS. The library was generated by PCR. DNA from cultured CD4+ T cells was subjected to TCR sequencing with the Oncomine TCR Beta short-read assay at the Johns Hopkins FTIC core. The QIAamp micro DNA kit was used to extract genomic DNA from the cultured CD4+ T cells. Oncomine TCR Beta libraries from cultured CD4+ T cells were pooled using unique dual indexes and sequenced on an Illumina iSeq 100. On the authors' methods: Non-productive sequences were removed, and CDR3s that did not start with C, did not end with F or W, or were shorter than 7 amino acids were discarded. The MANAFEST web application was used to identify antigen-specific clonotypes by comparing peptide-stimulated wells against reference wells and other culture wells. To be called positive, a clone needed an FDR below 0.05, an odds ratio above 5, and a productive frequency above 0.1% in at least two of three replicate wells. A clonotype was classed as cross-reactive if the clonotype showed significant expansion both in SARS-CoV-2 spike wells and in at least one common cold coronavirus spike condition. Levenshtein distances (stringdist) and unrooted phylogenetic trees (ape) in R version 3.6.1 were used to assess CDR3 homology. Using fastp at Q25 and MiXCR, TCRdb reprocessed the public reads and kept productive beta chains. When rows share a CDR3 protein, they turn into one entry using the most common DNA and genes. The authors' filters were not applied to this entry. This sample lists 3,700 or so distinct CDR3 sequences; about 15% were detected once. The ten biggest clones cover around 20% of the sample.

Material: CD4+ T cells from blood, cultured in vitro. The chain employs TRBV25-1 and TRBJ1-4; the D gene is perhaps TRBD1, on 5 matching bases. The clonotype was recovered from a human donor who had recovered from COVID-19. The DNA sequence is given as TGTGCCAGCAGTGAATCCTGGCGGGGGACAACTAATGAAAAACTGTTTTTT. It codes for CASSESWRGTTNEKLFF.